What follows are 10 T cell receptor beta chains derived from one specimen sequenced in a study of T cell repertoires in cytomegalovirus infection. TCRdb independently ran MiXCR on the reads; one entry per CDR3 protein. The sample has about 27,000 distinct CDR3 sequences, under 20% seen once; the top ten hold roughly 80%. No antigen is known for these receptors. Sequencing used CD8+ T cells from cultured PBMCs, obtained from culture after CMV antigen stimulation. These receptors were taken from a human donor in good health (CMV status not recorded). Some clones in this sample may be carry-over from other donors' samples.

The DNA of the CDR3 is TGCAGCGTTCGGGGCGACAGGGGGTCCTACGAGCAGTACTTC. Translation: CSVRGDRGSYEQYF. The genes are TRBV29-1 and TRBJ2-7, with 9 nucleotides matching TRBD1. Germline loops: CDR1 SQVTM, CDR2 ANQGSEA. The CDR3 has 14 amino acids. With 5 bases clipped from V and 1 base from J, the junction kept 6 bases outside the gene matches.

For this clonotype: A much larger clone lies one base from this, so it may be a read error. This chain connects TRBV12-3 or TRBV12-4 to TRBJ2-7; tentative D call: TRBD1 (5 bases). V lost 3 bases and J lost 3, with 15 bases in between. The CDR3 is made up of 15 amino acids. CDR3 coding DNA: TGTGCCAGCAGTTTGGGGCGGCGGCAGTACTACGAGCAGTACTTC. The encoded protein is CASSLGRRQYYEQYF.

The CDR3 spells CASSYNRGRETQYF. The DNA of the CDR3 is TGTGCCAGCAGTTACAACAGGGGGCGGGAGACCCAGTACTTC. This chain links TRBV28 with TRBJ2-5; 9 bases are a match to TRBD1. The junction had 5 bases not matched to a gene; V was cut back by 4 bases and J by 5 bases. CDR1 MDHEN and CDR2 SYDVKM come from the germline V gene. This CDR3 has 14 amino acids. The full variable domain, completed using reference TRBV28 and TRBJ2-5, is DVKVTQSSRYLVKRTGEKVFLECVQDMDHENMFWYRQDPGLGLRLIYFSYDVKMKEKGDIPEGYSVSREKKERFSLILESASTNQTSMYLCASSYNRGRETQYFGPGTRLLVL.

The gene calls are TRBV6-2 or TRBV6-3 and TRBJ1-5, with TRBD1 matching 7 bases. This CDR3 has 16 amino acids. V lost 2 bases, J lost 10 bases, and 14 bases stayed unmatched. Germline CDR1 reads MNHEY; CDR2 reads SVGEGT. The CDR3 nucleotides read TGTGCCAGCAGTTACGCCCCACCGGCAGGGGGTGATCCCCAGCATTTT. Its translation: CASSYAPPAGGDPQHF.

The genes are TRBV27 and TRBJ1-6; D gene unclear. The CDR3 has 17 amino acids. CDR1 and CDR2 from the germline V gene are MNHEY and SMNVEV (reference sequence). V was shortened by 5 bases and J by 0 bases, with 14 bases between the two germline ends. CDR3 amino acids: CASSPSWASSYNSPLHF. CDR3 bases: TGTGCCAGCAGTCCCTCTTGGGCGAGCTCCTATAATTCACCCCTCCACTTT.

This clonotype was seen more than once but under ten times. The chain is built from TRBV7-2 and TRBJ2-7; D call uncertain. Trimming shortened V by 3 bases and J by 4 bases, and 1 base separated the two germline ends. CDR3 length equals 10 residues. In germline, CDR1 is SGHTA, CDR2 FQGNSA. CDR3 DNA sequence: TGTGCCAGCAGCTTGTACGAGCAGTACTTC. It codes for CASSLYEQYF.

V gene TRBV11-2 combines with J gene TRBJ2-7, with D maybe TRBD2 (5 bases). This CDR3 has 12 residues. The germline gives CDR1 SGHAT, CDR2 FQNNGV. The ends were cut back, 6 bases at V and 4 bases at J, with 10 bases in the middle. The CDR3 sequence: CASSISGYEQYF. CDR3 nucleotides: TGTGCCAGCAGTATTTCGGGGTACGAGCAGTACTTC.

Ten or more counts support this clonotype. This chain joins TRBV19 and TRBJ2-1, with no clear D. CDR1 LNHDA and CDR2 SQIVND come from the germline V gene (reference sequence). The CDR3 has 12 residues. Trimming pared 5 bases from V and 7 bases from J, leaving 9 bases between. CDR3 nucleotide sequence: TGTGCCAGTAGTCCGGGCAGGAATGAGCAGTTCTTC. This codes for CASSPGRNEQFF.

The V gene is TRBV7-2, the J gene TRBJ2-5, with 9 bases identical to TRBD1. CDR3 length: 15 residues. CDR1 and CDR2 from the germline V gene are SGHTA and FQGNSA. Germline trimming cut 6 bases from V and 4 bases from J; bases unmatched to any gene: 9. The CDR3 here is CASSTSNRGRETQYF. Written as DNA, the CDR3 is TGTGCCAGCAGTACATCCAACAGGGGGCGAGAGACCCAGTACTTC.

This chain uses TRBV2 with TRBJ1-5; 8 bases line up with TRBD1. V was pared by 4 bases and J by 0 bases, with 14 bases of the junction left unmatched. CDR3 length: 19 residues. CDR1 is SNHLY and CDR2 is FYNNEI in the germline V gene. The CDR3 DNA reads TGTGCCAGCAGTGGGGACAGGACCCATTACCCATATAGCAATCAGCCCCAGCATTTT. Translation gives CASSGDRTHYPYSNQPQHF.